What follows are 10 T cell receptor beta chains derived from one specimen sequenced in a study of OX40 agonist ivuxolimab in advanced cancers. Sequencing used immunoSEQ multiplex PCR; TCRdb keeps in-frame clones, though not all of them. The sample records 65,000 to 95,000 clones, around 90% being singletons. Sequenced material: CD4+ or CD8+ T cells sorted from blood, taken in a trial of the OX40 agonist ivuxolimab. These receptors came from an adult with an advanced solid tumor such as melanoma, head and neck, liver or kidney cancer.

V and J are TRBV10-3 and TRBJ2-7; no definite D call. With 0 bases removed from V and 4 bases from J, the gap between germline ends came to 7 bases. Germline CDR1 is ENHRY and CDR2 is SYGVKD. The CDR3 has 13 amino acids. The CDR3 region is CAISESYQYEQYF. DNA for the CDR3: TGTGCCATCAGTGAGTCATATCAGTACGAGCAGTACTTC.

This chain joins TRBV27 and TRBJ2-2; 10 nucleotides match TRBD2. CDR3 length: 15 amino acids. Germline CDR1 MNHEY, CDR2 SMNVEV (reference sequence). V dropped 5 bases and J dropped 6; count of bases not matched to a gene: 6. The CDR3 nucleotides are TGTGCCAGCAGTCCTCTAGCGGGAGTTCCCGGGGAGCTGTTTTTT. Its translation is CASSPLAGVPGELFF.

This CDR3 is CASSLEGTSGANVLTF. The DNA of the CDR3 is TGTGCCAGCAGCTTAGAGGGGACCTCTGGGGCCAACGTCCTGACTTTC. J is TRBJ2-6 and V is TRBV11-2; TRBD1 or TRBD2 may be the D gene (5 bases each). The CDR3 is made up of 16 amino acids. Germline V gene lookup returns CDR1 SGHAT and CDR2 FQNNGV. V was trimmed by 0 bases and J by 0 bases, leaving 6 bases between them.

The J gene is TRBJ2-7, the V gene TRBV5-6; possible D gene TRBD2, 5 bases. The germline V and J ends were trimmed by 0 bases and 3 bases, with 10 bases remaining between them. The V gene's germline CDR1 is SGHDT and CDR2 YYEEEE. The CDR3 has 14 residues. The CDR3 coding sequence is TGTGCCAGCAGCTTGGGGACGGGGTACTACGAGCAGTACTTC. Its protein product is CASSLGTGYYEQYF.

This clone was recorded only once. This sequence joins TRBV5-7 and TRBJ1-6, with 12 bases fitting TRBD1. TRBV5-7 is an open reading frame whose function is uncertain. V lost 0 bases, J lost 10 bases, and 11 bases stayed unmatched. The CDR3 has 18 residues. CDR3 sequence: CASSLAQGQGARGSPLHF. The CDR3 DNA is TGTGCCAGCAGCTTGGCTCAGGGACAGGGGGCAAGGGGCTCACCCCTCCACTTT.

The rearrangement uses TRBV5-1 and TRBJ2-5, with D unresolved. The germline V and J ends were trimmed by 1 base and 2 bases, with 12 bases remaining between them. Germline V lookup: CDR1 SGHRS, CDR2 YFSETQ. This CDR3 comprises 15 residues. The CDR3 DNA reads TGCGCCAGCAGCTTGCCGGGTGTCCGGCAAGAGACCCAGTACTTC. Residues: CASSLPGVRQETQYF.

V usage is TRBV2 and J usage is TRBJ1-2, with a possible D match to TRBD1 (6 bases). The CDR3 runs to 12 residues. Per germline, CDR1 SNHLY and CDR2 FYNNEI. Trimming removed 3 bases from V and 8 bases from J, with 10 bases in between. The CDR3 DNA reads as TGTGCCAGCAGTGACACAGGGCAGGGCTACACCTTC. It encodes CASSDTGQGYTF.

This sequence joins TRBV19 and TRBJ2-7; TRBD1 aligns across 7 bases. The germline V gene encodes CDR1 LNHDA and CDR2 SQIVND (reference sequence). The CDR3 loop spans 13 amino acids. J was trimmed by 7 bases and V by 2 bases; bases with no gene match: 5. The chain's CDR3 is CASSILDRREQYF. CDR3 nucleotide sequence: TGTGCCAGTAGTATATTGGACAGGAGGGAGCAGTACTTC.

The rearrangement uses TRBV19 and TRBJ2-7; TRBD1 aligns across 8 bases. The CDR3 loop spans 12 amino acids. Germline V gene lookup returns CDR1 LNHDA and CDR2 SQIVND (reference sequence). V lost 6 bases and J lost 6; bases outside the gene matches: 4. CDR3 sequence: CASSPGGGEQYF. CDR3 sequence (DNA): TGTGCCAGTAGCCCAGGGGGCGGCGAGCAGTACTTC.

The chain recombines TRBV10-3 with TRBJ2-7; TRBD1 matches 7 bases. This CDR3 comprises 13 residues. Germline V lookup: CDR1 ENHRY, CDR2 SYGVKD. V lost 6 bases, J lost 5 bases, and 7 bases stayed unmatched. The CDR3 bases are TGTGCCATCAGACGGACAGGACAACACGAGCAGTACTTC. Translating gives CAIRRTGQHEQYF.